Included here is one T cell receptor (beta chain) sequence, with context. Its antigen specificity is not known. There are no base qualities to consult, and no much larger clone falls within one base. This sample is part of a study of T cell changes during pregnancy in multiple sclerosis (dated by TCRdb to about 2019). Notes on the research overall: Changes in the T cell repertoire over the course of pregnancy were examined in this study in women with multiple sclerosis.

The library was produced with the immunoSEQ multiplex PCR assay. Imported from immuneACCESS, the table was reduced by TCRdb to in-frame sequences with V and J called. These copies leave out some clones; in studies compared against another copy, an unresolved V gene accounts for under half, and the cause of the remainder is not known. This sample gives fewer than 80,000 clones in total; roughly 90% of them show up just once. 0.9% of the sample is taken by the ten largest. The germline ends are 7 bases apart after V is trimmed by 1 base and J by 2 bases. The CDR3 runs 14 residues from the cysteine to the phenylalanine. The retained sequence is limited to the CDR3, 42 bases, with the frame set at the first base. CDR1 and CDR2 were assigned from the germline V gene as SGHDT and YYEEEE.

The receptor was derived from a female donor in good health, enrolled as a control in a pregnancy study. The sequence is built from TRBV5-6 and TRBJ1-3, with the D gene uncertain. The sequences come from peripheral blood, collected in the first trimester of pregnancy. The CDR3: CASSLTGAGNTIYF. The nucleotides read TGTGCCAGCAGCTTGACCGGGGCTGGAAACACCATATATTTT.